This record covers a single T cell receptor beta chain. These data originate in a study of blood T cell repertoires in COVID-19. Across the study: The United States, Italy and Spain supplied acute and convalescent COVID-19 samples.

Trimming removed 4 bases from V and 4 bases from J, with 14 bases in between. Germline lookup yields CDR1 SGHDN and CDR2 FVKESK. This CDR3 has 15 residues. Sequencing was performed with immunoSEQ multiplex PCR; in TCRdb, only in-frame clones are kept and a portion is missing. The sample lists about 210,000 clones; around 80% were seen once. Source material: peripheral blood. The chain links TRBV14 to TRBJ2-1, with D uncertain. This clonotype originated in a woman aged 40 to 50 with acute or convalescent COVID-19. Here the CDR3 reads CASSPLGTGYNEQFF. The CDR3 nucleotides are TGTGCCAGCAGCCCGCTAGGTACGGGTTACAATGAGCAGTTCTTC.